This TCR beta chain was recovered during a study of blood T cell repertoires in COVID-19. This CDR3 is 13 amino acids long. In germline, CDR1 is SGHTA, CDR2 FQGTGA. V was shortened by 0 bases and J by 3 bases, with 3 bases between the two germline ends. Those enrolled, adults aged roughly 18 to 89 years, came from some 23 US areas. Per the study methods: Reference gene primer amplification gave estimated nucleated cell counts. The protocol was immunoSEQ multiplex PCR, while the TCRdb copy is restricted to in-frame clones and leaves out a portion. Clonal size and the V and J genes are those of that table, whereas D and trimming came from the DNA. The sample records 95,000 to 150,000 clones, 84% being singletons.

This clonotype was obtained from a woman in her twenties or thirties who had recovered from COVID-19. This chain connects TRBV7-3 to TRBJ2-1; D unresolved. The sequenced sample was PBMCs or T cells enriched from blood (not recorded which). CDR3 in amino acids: CASSLTSYNEQFF. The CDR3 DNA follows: TGTGCCAGCAGCTTAACCAGCTACAATGAGCAGTTCTTC.